Listed below are T cell receptor beta chains from one sample, sequenced in a study of T cells in Graves' hyperthyroidism and ophthalmopathy. TCRdb recomputed calls from the multiplex PCR reads with MiXCR, one row per CDR3 protein. The sample consists of approximately 300,000 distinct CDR3 sequences, approximately 15% of them appearing once. The sequenced sample consisted of blood. The receptors derive from a woman aged 60-75 years with Graves' ophthalmopathy. Both conserved end residues are part of each CDR3. A D gene is named only where the DNA matches it firmly. Not every row has a clone size; where given, it reads once, few, many or a size class.

d_gene	j_gene	abundance	v_gene	CDR3aa	CDR3nt
.	TRBJ2-5	.	TRBV5-1	CASSLWAGGKETQYF	TGCGCCAGCAGCTTGTGGGCAGGAGGAAAAGAGACCCAGTACTTC
.	TRBJ2-7	many	TRBV20-1	CSARSTYEQYF	TGCAGTGCTAGGAGTACCTACGAGCAGTACTTC
.	TRBJ2-7	.	TRBV20-1	CSASNKGLSSYEQYF	TGCAGTGCTAGCAACAAGGGGTTAAGTTCCTACGAGCAGTACTTC
.	TRBJ1-1	.	TRBV5-1	CASRSTSGTVNTEAFF	TGCGCCAGCAGATCAACCTCCGGGACGGTGAACACTGAAGCTTTCTTT
.	TRBJ1-4	.	TRBV3-1	CASSQDLGTGAEKLFF	TGTGCCAGCAGCCAAGATCTTGGGACCGGGGCTGAAAAACTGTTTTTT
TRBD2	TRBJ2-7	.	TRBV28	CASTTSGSSYEQYF	TGTGCCAGCACCACTAGCGGTAGCTCCTACGAGCAGTACTTC
.	TRBJ1-1	few	TRBV5-1	CANSLQGPAVAFF	TGCGCCAACAGCCTACAGGGTCCCGCGGTGGCTTTCTTT
.	TRBJ1-1	many	TRBV27	CASSLHSPQENTEAFF	TGTGCCAGCAGTTTACACTCCCCACAGGAGAACACTGAAGCTTTCTTT
.	TRBJ2-7	many	TRBV6-2/TRBV6-3	CASSYYRTASYEQYF	TGTGCCAGCAGTTATTATCGGACAGCCTCCTACGAGCAGTACTTC
.	TRBJ2-1	.	TRBV5-1	CASRQPGEPYNEQFF	TGCGCCAGCAGACAACCGGGAGAACCCTACAATGAGCAGTTCTTC
.	TRBJ2-7	many	TRBV9	CASSVDSGVTYEQYF	TGTGCCAGCAGCGTGGACTCAGGGGTTACGTACGAGCAGTACTTC
.	TRBJ2-7	.	TRBV5-6	CASSFYPGYEQYF	TGTGCCAGCAGCTTTTACCCGGGTTACGAGCAGTACTTC
.	TRBJ1-5	many	TRBV20-1	CSARGRFVGNQPQHF	TGCAGTGCTAGGGGGCGGTTTGTTGGCAATCAGCCCCAGCATTTT
.	TRBJ1-5	.	TRBV28	CASSFRVQPQHF	TGTGCCAGCAGTTTTCGGGTCCAGCCCCAGCATTTT
TRBD2	TRBJ2-3	many	TRBV4-2	CASSQAPTSGTHTDTQYF	TGTGCCAGCAGCCAAGCCCCCACTAGCGGGACCCACACAGATACGCAGTATTTT
TRBD1	TRBJ1-2	few	TRBV4-1	CASSQAGQGLSYGYTF	TGCGCCAGCAGCCAGGCCGGACAGGGGCTCAGCTATGGCTACACCTTC
TRBD1	TRBJ2-6	.	TRBV19	CASSGKTGLGNSGANVLTF	TGTGCCAGTAGTGGGAAGACAGGGTTAGGAAACTCTGGGGCCAACGTCCTGACTTTC
TRBD2	TRBJ2-3	many	TRBV6-1	CASRRTSGRVTSQYF	TGTGCCAGCAGAAGGACTAGCGGGAGGGTTACATCGCAGTATTTT
.	TRBJ2-3	many	TRBV12-5	CASGLVSVFTDTQYF	TGTGCTAGTGGTTTGGTATCGGTGTTCACAGATACGCAGTATTTT
TRBD2	TRBJ2-3	many	TRBV18	CASSQEAGAEDTQYF	TGTGCCAGCTCCCAGGAAGCGGGAGCGGAAGATACGCAGTATTTT
.	TRBJ1-5	few	TRBV6-1	CASSTRNGQPQHF	TGTGCCAGCAGTACACGGAATGGGCAGCCCCAGCATTTT
.	TRBJ1-1	many	TRBV7-8	CASSLVRGLNTEAFF	TGTGCCAGCAGCTTAGTCCGAGGATTGAACACTGAAGCTTTCTTT
.	TRBJ2-5	.	TRBV7-2	CASSFDWYQETQYF	TGTGCCAGCAGCTTCGACTGGTACCAAGAGACCCAGTACTTC